This T cell receptor beta chain was captured by sequencing in a study of blood T cells in healthy people across ages (dated by TCRdb to about 2015). Broadly, across the study: In model experiments, template switching captured about one uniquely barcoded TCR beta cDNA molecule for every two T cells. To track age-related changes in TCR beta repertoire diversity, the study relied on deep sequencing normalized with unique cDNA molecular identifiers. Four age groups were formed from the donors: young (average about 17 years), middle-aged (approximately 40), aged (about 62) and long-lived (roughly 88). Donors of different ages were randomly distributed across sequencing lanes to avoid experimental bias. Two additional independent replicas of 1 million unique cDNA reads from the same blood draw were analyzed for two donors (one aged 18 to 30 and one aged 80 or older).

Preparation of the library involved 5' RACE. Reads for this sample came from an Illumina HiSeq 2500. A second PCR of roughly 7 to 11 cycles was run with a J-beta primer mix and a sample-barcoded 5' primer. A unique molecular identifier was introduced onto each TCR beta cDNA molecule by a template-switch 5' adaptor carrying 12 random nucleotides. Each sample yielded at least 3 million CDR3-containing paired-end reads. All of the RNA was converted into first-strand cDNA using the Mint cDNA synthesis kit, with a TRBC-specific oligonucleotide serving as the primer. After uracil-DNA glycosylase treatment, a first 18-cycle PCR used universal primers M1SS and BC2_uni_R on all cDNA. In the authors' own workflow: Normalization of each sample was performed by random selection of 1 million high-quality reads, each carrying a distinct molecular identifier. Reads with shared molecular identifiers were discarded instead of being binned into consensus sequences. CDR3 identification, clonotype clustering and error correction used MiTCR with a Q25 quality threshold and the strictest error-elimination algorithm. A nonparametric unseen species model with Euler transformation was used to estimate a lower bound on total TCR beta diversity. TCRdb redid the processing of the public reads, applying fastp at Q25 and MiXCR, and retained in-frame beta chains. Records with the same CDR3 protein are collapsed into one entry carrying the most frequent genes and DNA. TCRdb's processing, not the authors', yielded these V and J calls. The sample table lists a few hundred thousand distinct CDR3 sequences, 25% to 30% of them with a count of one. The leading ten clones occupy 29% of the sample.

What the study reported, not specific to this receptor: Because profiling used bulk unsorted PBMCs, naive and antigen-experienced compartments could not be compared conclusively. The percentage of naive T cells measured by flow cytometry correlated strongly with observed TCR beta diversity. Compared with the aged group, the long-lived group had more naive CD4+ T cells, fewer expanded clones and increased TCR diversity, a pattern suggesting age selection. As age increased, observed TCR beta diversity per million T cells dropped in a roughly linear way, and a significant reduction was already evident by age roughly 40. Total diversity estimates from one million sequenced T cells were considered lower bounds and underestimates. Because donor CMV infection status was unknown, age-related changes in expanded clonotypes were potentially confounded.

Systemically healthy Caucasian individuals from Russia, approximately 39 in total and aged roughly 6 to 100 years, were included as donors. Each donor gave about 11 milliliters of peripheral blood, drawn into EDTA-treated Vacutainer tubes. Ficoll-Paque density-gradient centrifugation was used to isolate PBMCs, with at least 6.5 million per sample. Total RNA was extracted from PBMCs with Trizol reagent, with at least 6 micrograms obtained per sample. Naive CD45RAhigh/CD27high T cell percentages were measured by flow cytometry on a PBMC aliquot from every donor. A word on this clonotype: The target of this receptor is not known. Nothing much larger sits one base from this clone, and base qualities are not available.

The CDR3 measures 15 amino acids from cysteine to phenylalanine. Just CDR3 DNA is preserved here, 45 bases in frame from base 1. CDR1 and CDR2 were assigned from the germline V gene as SQVTM and ANQGSEA. V has 4 bases trimmed and J has 5 bases trimmed; junction bases matching no gene number 13. The rearrangement combines TRBV29-1 with TRBJ1-2; 7 central nucleotides agree with TRBD1. This TCR was sampled from a woman aged 70-85 years in good health. The sample taken for sequencing was blood. The CDR3 has the sequence CSVGVGQVDGYGYTF. The DNA sequence reads TGCAGCGTTGGGGTCGGACAGGTCGATGGGTATGGCTACACCTTC.